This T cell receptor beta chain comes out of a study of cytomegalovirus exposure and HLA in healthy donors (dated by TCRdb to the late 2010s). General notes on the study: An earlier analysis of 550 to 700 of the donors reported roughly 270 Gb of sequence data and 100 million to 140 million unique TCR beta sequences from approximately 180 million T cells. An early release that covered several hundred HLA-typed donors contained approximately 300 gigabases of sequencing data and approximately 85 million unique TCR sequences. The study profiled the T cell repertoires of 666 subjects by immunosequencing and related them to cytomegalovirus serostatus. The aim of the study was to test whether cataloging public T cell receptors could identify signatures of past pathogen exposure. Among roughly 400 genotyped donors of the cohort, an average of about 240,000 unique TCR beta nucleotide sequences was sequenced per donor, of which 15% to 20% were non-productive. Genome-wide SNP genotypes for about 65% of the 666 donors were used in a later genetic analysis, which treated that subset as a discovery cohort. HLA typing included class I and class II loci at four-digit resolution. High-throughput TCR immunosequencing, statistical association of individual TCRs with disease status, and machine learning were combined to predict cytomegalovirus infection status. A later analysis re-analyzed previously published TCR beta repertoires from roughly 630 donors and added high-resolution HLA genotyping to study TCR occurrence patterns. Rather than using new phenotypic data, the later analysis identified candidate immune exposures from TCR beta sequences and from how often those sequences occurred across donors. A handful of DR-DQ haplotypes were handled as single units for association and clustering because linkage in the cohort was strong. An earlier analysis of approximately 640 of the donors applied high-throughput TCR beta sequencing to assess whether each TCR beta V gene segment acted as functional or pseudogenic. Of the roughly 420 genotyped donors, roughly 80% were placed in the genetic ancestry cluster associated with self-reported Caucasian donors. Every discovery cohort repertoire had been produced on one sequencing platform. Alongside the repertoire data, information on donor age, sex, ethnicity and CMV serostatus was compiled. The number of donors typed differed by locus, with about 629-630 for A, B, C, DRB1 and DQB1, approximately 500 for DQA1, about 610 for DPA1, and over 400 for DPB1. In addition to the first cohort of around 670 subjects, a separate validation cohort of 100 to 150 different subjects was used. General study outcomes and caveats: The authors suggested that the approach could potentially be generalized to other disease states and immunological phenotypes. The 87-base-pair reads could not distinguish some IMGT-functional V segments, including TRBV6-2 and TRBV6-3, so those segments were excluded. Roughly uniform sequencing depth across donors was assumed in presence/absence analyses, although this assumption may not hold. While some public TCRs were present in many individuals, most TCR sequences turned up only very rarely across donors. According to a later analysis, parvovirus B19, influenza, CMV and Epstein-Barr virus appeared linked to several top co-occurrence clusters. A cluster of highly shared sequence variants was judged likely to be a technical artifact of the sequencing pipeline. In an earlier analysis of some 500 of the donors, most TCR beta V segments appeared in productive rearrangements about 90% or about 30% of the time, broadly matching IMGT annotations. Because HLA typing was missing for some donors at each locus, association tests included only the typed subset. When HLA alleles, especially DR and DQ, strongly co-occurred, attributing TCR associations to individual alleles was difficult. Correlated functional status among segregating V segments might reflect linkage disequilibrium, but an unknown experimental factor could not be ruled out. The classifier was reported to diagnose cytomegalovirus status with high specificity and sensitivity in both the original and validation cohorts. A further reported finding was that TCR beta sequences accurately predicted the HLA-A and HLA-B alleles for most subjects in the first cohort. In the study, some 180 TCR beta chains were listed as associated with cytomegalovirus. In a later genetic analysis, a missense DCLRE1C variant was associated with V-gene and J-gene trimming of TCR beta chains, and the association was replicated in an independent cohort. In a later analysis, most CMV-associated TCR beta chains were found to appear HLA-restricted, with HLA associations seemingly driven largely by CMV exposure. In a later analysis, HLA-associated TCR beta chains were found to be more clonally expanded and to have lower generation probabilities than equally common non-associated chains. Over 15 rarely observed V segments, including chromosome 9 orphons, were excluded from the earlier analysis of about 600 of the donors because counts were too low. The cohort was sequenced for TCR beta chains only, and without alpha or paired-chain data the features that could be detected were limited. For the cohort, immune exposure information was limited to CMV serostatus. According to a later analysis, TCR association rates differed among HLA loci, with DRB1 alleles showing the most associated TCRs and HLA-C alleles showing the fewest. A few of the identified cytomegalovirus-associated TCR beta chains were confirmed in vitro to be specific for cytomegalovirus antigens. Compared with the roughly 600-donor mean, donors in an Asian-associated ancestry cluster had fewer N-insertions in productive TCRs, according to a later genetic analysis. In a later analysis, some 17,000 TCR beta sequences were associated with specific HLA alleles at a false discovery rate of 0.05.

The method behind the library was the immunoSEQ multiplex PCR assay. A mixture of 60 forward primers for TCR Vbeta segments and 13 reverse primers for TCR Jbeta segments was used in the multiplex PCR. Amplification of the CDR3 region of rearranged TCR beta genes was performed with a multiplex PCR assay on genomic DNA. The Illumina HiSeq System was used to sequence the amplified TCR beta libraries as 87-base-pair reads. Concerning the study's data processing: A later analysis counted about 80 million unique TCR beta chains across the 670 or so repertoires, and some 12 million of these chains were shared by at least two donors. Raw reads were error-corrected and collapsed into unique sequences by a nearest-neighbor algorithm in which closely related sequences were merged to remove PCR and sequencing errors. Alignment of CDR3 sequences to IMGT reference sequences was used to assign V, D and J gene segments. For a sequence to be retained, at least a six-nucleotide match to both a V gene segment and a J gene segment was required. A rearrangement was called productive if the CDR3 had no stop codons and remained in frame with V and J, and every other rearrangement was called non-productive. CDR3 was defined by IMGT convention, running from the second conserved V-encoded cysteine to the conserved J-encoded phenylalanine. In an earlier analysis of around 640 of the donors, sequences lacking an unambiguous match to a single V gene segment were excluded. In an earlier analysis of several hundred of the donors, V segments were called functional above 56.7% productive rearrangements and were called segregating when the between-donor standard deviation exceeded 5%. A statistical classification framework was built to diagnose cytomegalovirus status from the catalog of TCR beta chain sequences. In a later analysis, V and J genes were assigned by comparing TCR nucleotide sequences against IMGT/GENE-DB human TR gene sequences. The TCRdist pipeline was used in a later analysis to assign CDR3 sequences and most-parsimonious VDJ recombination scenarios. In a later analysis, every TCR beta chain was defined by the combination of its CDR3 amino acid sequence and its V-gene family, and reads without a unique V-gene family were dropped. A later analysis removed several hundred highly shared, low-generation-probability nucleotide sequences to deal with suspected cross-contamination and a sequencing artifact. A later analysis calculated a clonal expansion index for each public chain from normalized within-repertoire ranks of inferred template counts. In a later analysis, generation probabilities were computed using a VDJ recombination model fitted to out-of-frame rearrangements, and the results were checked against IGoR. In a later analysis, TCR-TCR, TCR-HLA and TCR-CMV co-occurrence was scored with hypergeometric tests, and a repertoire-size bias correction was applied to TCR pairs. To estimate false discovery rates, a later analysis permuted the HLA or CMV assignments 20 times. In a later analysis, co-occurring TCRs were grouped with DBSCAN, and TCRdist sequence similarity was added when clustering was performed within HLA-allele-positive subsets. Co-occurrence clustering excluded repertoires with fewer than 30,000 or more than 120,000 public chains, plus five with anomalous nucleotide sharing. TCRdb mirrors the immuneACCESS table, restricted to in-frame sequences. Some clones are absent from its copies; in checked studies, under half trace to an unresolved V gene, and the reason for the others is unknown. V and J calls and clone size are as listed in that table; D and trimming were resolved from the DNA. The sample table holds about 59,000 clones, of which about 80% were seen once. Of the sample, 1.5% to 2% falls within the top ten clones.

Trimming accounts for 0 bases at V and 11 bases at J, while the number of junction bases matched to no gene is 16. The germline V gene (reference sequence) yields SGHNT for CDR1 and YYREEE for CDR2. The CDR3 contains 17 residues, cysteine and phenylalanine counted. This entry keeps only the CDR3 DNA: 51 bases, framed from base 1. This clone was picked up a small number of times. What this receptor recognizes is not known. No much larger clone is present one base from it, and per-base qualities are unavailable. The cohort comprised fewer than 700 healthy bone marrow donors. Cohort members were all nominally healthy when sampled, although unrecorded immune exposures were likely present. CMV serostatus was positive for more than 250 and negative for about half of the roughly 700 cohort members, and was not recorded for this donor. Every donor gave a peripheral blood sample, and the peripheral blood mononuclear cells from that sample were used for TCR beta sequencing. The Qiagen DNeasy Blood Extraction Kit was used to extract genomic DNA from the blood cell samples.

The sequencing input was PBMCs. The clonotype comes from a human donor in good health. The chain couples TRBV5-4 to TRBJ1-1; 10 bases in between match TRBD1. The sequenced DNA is TGTGCCAGCAGCTTGGCTCCCGGGACAGGGGTTTCCACCTACGCTTTCTTT. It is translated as CASSLAPGTGVSTYAFF.